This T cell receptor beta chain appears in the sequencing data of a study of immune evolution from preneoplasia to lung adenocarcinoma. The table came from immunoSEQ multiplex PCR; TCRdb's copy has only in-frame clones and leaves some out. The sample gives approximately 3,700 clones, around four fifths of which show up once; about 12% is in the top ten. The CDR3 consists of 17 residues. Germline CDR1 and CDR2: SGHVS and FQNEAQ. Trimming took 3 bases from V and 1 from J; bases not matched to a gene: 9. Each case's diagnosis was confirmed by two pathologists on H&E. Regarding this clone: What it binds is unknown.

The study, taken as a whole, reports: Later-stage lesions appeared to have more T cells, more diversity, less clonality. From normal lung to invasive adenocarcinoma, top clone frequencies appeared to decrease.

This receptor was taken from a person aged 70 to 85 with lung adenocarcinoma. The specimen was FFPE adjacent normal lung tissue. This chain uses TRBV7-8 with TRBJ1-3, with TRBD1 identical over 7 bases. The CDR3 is CASSFGRGQESGNTIYF. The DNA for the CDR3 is TGTGCCAGCAGCTTCGGGAGAGGACAGGAATCTGGAAACACCATATATTTT.